The sequence of this T cell receptor beta chain was determined in a study of blood T cell repertoires in COVID-19. Germline CDR1 reads SGDLS; CDR2 reads YYNGEE. Unmatched junction bases numbered 14, after V lost 1 base and J lost 3 bases. The CDR3 is 18 amino acids. Authors' data handling: Nucleated cell number was recorded as an estimate derived from reference gene primer amplification. Produced via immunoSEQ multiplex PCR; TCRdb's table is partial and in-frame only. V and J calls and clone size are copied from that table; D and trimming were computed from the DNA. Of approximately 200,000 clones listed, roughly 87% were seen once; the top ten hold more than 2%. Everyone who took part was roughly 18 to 89 years old, and they came from about two dozen US areas. Participants reported their clinical history, and cohort assignment relied on those reports.

This rearrangement joins TRBV9 to TRBJ1-1; 8 positions agree with TRBD1. Sequencing was performed on PBMCs or T cells enriched from blood (not recorded which). The clonotype originates from a woman in her twenties or thirties who had recovered from COVID-19. CDR3: CASSVSASAGTGYTEAFF. The DNA for the CDR3 is TGTGCCAGCAGCGTAAGCGCCTCTGCCGGGACAGGCTACACTGAAGCTTTCTTT. Based on the CDR3 plus reference TRBV9 and TRBJ1-1, the full variable domain is DSGVTQTPKHLITATGQRVTLRCSPRSGDLSVYWYQQSLDQGLQFLIQYYNGEERAKGNILERFSAQQFPDLHSELNLSSLELGDSALYFCASSVSASAGTGYTEAFFGQGTRLTVV.